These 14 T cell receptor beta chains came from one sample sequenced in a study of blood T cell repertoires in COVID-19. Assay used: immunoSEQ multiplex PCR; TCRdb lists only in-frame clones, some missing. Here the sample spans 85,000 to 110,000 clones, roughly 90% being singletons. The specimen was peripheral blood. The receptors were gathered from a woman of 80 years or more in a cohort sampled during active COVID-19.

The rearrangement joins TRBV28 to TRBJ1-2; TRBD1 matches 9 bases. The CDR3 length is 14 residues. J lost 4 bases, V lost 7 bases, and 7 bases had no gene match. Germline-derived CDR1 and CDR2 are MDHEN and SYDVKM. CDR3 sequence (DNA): TGTGCCAGCAAGCGGACAGGGGTAGTCTATGGCTACACCTTC. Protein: CASKRTGVVYGYTF.

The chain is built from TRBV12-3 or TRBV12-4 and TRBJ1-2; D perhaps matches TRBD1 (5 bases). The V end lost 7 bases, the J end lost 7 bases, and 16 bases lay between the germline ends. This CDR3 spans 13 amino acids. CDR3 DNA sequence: TGTGCCAGCACCAGACAAGCAGGGTTTGGCTACACCTTC. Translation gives CASTRQAGFGYTF.

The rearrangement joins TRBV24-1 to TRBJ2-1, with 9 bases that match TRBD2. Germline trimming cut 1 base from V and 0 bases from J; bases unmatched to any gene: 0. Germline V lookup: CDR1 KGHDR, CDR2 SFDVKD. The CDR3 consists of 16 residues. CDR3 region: CATSDFSGSSYNEQFF. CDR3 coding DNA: TGTGCCACCAGTGATTTTAGCGGGAGCTCCTACAATGAGCAGTTCTTC.

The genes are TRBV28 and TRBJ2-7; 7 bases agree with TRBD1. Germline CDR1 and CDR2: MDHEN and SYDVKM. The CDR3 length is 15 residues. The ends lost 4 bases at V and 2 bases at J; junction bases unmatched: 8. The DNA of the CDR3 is TGTGCCAGCAGTTCCGGCGGACAGGCTGCCTACGAGCAGTACTTC. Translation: CASSSGGQAAYEQYF.

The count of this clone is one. The CDR3 here is CASSGSSLGYTF. The CDR3 DNA follows: TGTGCCAGCAGTGGCTCGAGCCTTGGCTACACCTTC. The gene calls are TRBV2 and TRBJ1-2; D gene uncertain. Germline V CDR1 and CDR2: SNHLY, FYNNEI. The CDR3 consists of 12 residues. V was shortened by 4 bases and J by 7 bases, with 10 bases between the two germline ends.

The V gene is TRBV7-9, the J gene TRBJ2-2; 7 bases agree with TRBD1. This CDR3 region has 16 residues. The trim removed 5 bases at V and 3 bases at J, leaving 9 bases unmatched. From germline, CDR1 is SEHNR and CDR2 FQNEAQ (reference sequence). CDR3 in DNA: TGTGCCAGCAGCCCCGTCAAGACAGGGTACACCGGGGAGCTGTTTTTT. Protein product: CASSPVKTGYTGELFF.

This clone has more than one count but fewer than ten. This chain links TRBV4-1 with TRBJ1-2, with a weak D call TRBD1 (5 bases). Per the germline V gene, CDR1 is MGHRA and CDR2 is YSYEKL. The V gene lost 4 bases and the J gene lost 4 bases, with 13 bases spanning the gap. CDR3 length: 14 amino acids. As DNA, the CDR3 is TGCGCCAGCAGCCCGTCCCAGGGAACCTATGGCTACACCTTC. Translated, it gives CASSPSQGTYGYTF.

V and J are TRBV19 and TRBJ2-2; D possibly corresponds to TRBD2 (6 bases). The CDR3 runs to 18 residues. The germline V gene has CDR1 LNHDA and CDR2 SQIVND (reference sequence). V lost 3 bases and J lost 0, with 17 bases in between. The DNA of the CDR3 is TGTGCCAGTAGTATCCTCGGAGCGGGCACGCCGAACACCGGGGAGCTGTTTTTT. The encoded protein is CASSILGAGTPNTGELFF. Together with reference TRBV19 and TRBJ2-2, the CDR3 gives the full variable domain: DGGITQSPKYLFRKEGQNVTLSCEQNLNHDAMYWYRQDPGQGLRLIYYSQIVNDFQKGDIAEGYSVSREKKESFPLTVTSAQKNPTAFYLCASSILGAGTPNTGELFFGEGSRLTVL.

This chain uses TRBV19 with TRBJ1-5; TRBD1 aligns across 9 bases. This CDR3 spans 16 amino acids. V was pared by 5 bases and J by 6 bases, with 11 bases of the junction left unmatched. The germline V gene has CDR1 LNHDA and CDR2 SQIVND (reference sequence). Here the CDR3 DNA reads TGTGCCAGTAGTGGGCTTCCGGGACAGGGAAGTCAGCCCCAGCATTTT. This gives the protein CASSGLPGQGSQPQHF.

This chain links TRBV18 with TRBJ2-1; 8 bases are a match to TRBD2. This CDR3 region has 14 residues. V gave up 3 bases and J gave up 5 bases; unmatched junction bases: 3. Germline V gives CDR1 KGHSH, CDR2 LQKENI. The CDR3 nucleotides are TGTGCCAGCTCACCCAATAGCGGGGACAATGAGCAGTTCTTC. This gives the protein CASSPNSGDNEQFF.

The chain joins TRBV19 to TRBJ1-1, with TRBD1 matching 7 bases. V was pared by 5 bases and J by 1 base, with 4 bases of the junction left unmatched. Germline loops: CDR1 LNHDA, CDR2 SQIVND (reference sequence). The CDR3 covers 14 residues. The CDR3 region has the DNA TGTGCCAGTAGTCCGGGACAGAAGAACACTGAAGCTTTCTTT. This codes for CASSPGQKNTEAFF.

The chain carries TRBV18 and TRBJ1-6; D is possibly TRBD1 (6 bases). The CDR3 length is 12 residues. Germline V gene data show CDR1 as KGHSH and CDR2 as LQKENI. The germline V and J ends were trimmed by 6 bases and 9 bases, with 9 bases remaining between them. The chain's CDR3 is CASSGTSSPLHF. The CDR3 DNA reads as TGTGCCAGCTCCGGGACATCTTCACCCCTCCACTTT. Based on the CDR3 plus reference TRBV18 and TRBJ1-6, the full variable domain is NAGVMQNPRHLVRRRGQEARLRCSPMKGHSHVYWYRQLPEEGLKFMVYLQKENIIDESGMPKERFSAEFPKEGPSILRIQQVVRGDSAAYFCASSGTSSPLHFGNGTRLTVT.

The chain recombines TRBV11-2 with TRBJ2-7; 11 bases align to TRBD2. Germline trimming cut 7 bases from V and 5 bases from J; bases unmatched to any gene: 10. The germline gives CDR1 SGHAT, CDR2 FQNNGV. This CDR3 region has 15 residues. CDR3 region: CASTQTGLAVHEQYF. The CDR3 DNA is TGTGCCAGCACCCAGACGGGACTAGCGGTCCACGAGCAGTACTTC.

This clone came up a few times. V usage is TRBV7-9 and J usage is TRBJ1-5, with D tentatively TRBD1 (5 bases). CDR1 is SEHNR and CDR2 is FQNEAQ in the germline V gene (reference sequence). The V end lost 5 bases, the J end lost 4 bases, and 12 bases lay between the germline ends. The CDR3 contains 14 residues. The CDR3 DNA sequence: TGTGCCAGCAGCCCCGTGGAGGGGAATCAGCCCCAGCATTTT. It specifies CASSPVEGNQPQHF.